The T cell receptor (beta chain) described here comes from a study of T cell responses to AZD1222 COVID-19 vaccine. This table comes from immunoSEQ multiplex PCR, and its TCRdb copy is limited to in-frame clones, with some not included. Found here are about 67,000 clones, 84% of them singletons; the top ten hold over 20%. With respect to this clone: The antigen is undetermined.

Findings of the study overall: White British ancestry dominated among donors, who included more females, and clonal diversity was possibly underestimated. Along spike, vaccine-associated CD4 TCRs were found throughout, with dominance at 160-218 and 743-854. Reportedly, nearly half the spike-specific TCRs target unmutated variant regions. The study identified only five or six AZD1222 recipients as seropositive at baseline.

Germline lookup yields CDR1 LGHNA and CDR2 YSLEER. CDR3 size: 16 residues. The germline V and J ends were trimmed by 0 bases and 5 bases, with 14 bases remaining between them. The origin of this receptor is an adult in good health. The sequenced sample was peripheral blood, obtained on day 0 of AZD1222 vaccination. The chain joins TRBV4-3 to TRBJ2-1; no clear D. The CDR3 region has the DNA TGCGCCAGCAGCCAAGATCAACTGGAGTATAACAATGAGCAGTTCTTC. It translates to CASSQDQLEYNNEQFF.